This T cell receptor beta chain was profiled in a study of PD-1 blockade in classical Hodgkin lymphoma. Study as a whole: Nivolumab 3 mg/kg was given intravenously every 2 weeks.

Overall study results and limits: Significantly greater TCR diversity emerged by C4D1 in CD4+ cells but not CD8+ cells. When set against healthy donors, newly diagnosed patients were reported to show lower baseline TCR diversity. Complete responders' diversity at baseline resembled that of newly diagnosed patients.

In the case of this clone: Antigen unknown.

Method: immunoSEQ multiplex PCR; TCRdb's copy keeps in-frame clones and lacks some. The sample has 42,000 or so clones, around 83% seen once. CDR3 length equals 13 residues. V shed 0 bases and J shed 0 bases, with 4 bases lying between them. Per germline, CDR1 SGDLS and CDR2 YYNGEE. The patients all showed relapse after autologous stem cell transplantation, while their brentuximab vedotin exposure varied. This rearrangement joins TRBV9 to TRBJ2-7; unclear D gene. The sequenced sample was peripheral blood mononuclear cells (PBMCs), obtained before the second cycle of nivolumab. This clonotype originated in a human donor with classical Hodgkin lymphoma. CDR3 sequence: CASSVGLSYEQYF. DNA of the CDR3: TGTGCCAGCAGCGTAGGACTCTCCTACGAGCAGTACTTC. The entire variable domain, with the rest obtained from reference TRBV9 and TRBJ2-7, is as follows: DSGVTQTPKHLITATGQRVTLRCSPRSGDLSVYWYQQSLDQGLQFLIQYYNGEERAKGNILERFSAQQFPDLHSELNLSSLELGDSALYFCASSVGLSYEQYFGPGTRLTVT.